The 27 T cell receptor beta chains presented below share a single source sample, sequenced in a study of blood T cell repertoires in COVID-19. Clones were sequenced by immunoSEQ multiplex PCR, and TCRdb holds only the in-frame ones, with some missing. The sample shows 400,000 or so clones, 90% of them seen only once. Input material: PBMCs or T cells enriched from blood (not recorded which). The receptors stem from a man between 18 and 29 years old who had recovered from COVID-19.

The chain joins TRBV2 to TRBJ1-3; 7 bases line up with TRBD1. V lost 10 bases, J lost 0 bases, and 6 bases stayed unmatched. The CDR3 runs 14 residues. The germline V gene encodes CDR1 SNHLY and CDR2 FYNNEI. CDR3 nucleotide sequence: TGTGCCAATTACCGGGACAGCTCTGGAAACACCATATATTTT. It codes for CANYRDSSGNTIYF.

This clone has just one count. The chain combines TRBV7-8 with TRBJ2-1; the match to TRBD2 covers 11 bases. The CDR3 extends over 17 amino acids. CDR1 is SGHVS and CDR2 is FQNEAQ in the germline V gene. Germline trimming cut 5 bases from V and 3 bases from J; bases unmatched to any gene: 9. DNA of the CDR3: TGTGCCAGCAGCAGACAATCCGGGACTAGCGGCTACAATGAGCAGTTCTTC. The encoded protein is CASSRQSGTSGYNEQFF.

The genes are TRBV5-1 and TRBJ2-1, with no clear D. Per the germline V gene, CDR1 is SGHRS and CDR2 is YFSETQ. The CDR3 has 15 residues. Trimming pared 0 bases from V and 6 bases from J, leaving 13 bases between. CDR3 sequence reads: CASSLGPTAGNEQFF. The CDR3 nucleotides are TGCGCCAGCAGCTTGGGACCGACTGCCGGCAATGAGCAGTTCTTC.

The chain is built from TRBV19 and TRBJ1-2; 9 bases match TRBD1. Germline V lookup: CDR1 LNHDA, CDR2 SQIVND (reference sequence). With 11 bases clipped from V and 6 bases from J, the junction kept 10 bases outside the gene matches. The length of the CDR3 is 13 residues. In DNA, the CDR3 is TGTGCCTCACTGGACAGGGGATTTCATGGCTACACCTTC. It specifies CASLDRGFHGYTF.

The J gene is TRBJ1-2, the V gene TRBV21-1; the table's D call, TRBD1, has no DNA check behind it. TRBV21-1 has pseudogene status. This CDR3 comprises 15 residues. CDR3 residues: CASSEGWGRIYGYTF. The CDR3 DNA reads as TGTGCCAGCAGCGAGGGCTGGGGGCGTATCTATGGCTACACCTTC.

This chain joins TRBV5-5 and TRBJ1-2, with D possibly matching TRBD1 (5 bases). This CDR3 comprises 15 residues. V lost 1 base and J 8 bases, leaving 18 bases between the germline ends. CDR1 SGHKS and CDR2 YYEKEE come from the germline V gene (reference sequence). The CDR3 loop is CASSLNSLPDIGYTF. For the CDR3, the DNA is TGTGCCAGCAGCTTGAATTCGCTGCCGGACATCGGCTACACCTTC.

CDR3 residues: CATSRDIGAINQPQHF. For the CDR3, the DNA is TGTGCCACCAGCAGAGATATAGGGGCGATCAATCAGCCCCAGCATTTT. The chain employs TRBV15 and TRBJ1-5; D is perhaps TRBD1 (5 bases). Trimming took off 0 bases at V and 3 bases at J, with 12 bases between the two ends. CDR3 size: 16 residues. CDR1 is LNHNV, CDR2 YYDKDF, per germline (reference sequence).

This clone turned up a few times. The CDR3 DNA reads TGTGCCAGCAGTTTACGTTTCGGTGAAAAACTGTTTTTT. Its translation is CASSLRFGEKLFF. The rearrangement links TRBV12-3 or TRBV12-4 to TRBJ1-4; D uncertain. The V and J ends lost 2 bases and 7 bases respectively, with 8 bases between them. This CDR3 region has 13 residues.

The CDR3 nucleotides read TGTGCCAGCAGTGGCGGAAGCCCCTACGAGCAGTACTTC. This sequence encodes CASSGGSPYEQYF. The chain couples TRBV28 to TRBJ2-7; D gene ambiguous. V was shortened by 5 bases and J by 2 bases, with 10 bases between the two germline ends. The CDR3 has 13 residues. Germline loops: CDR1 MDHEN, CDR2 SYDVKM.

This clone was detected once. The V call is TRBV9, the J call TRBJ2-1; D gene unclear. V gave up 2 bases and J gave up 6 bases, with 12 bases separating them. CDR1 is SGDLS and CDR2 is YYNGEE in the germline V gene. The CDR3 is made up of 14 amino acids. The CDR3 here is CASSVSRERNEQFF. The CDR3, as DNA: TGTGCCAGCAGCGTCTCCCGAGAACGCAATGAGCAGTTCTTC.

The genes are TRBV20-1 and TRBJ2-3; the match to TRBD2 covers 7 bases. The CDR3 runs 16 residues. Germline V gene sequence: CDR1 DFQATT, CDR2 SNEGSKA (reference sequence). After removal of 3 bases from V and 2 bases from J, the junction contained 11 bases not matched to a gene. CDR3 protein: CSASSLRERYTDTQYF. CDR3 coding DNA: TGCAGTGCTAGTTCCCTGCGGGAGCGATACACAGATACGCAGTATTTT.

This clone was seen only once. J is TRBJ2-2 and V is TRBV5-1; 11 nucleotides agree with TRBD2. Germline loops: CDR1 SGHRS, CDR2 YFSETQ. The trim removed 1 base at V and 6 bases at J, leaving 29 bases unmatched. This CDR3 region has 24 residues. The CDR3: CASSLRPVTEFGLAGDPHPGELFF. The DNA of the CDR3 is TGCGCCAGCAGCTTGAGGCCAGTTACTGAGTTTGGACTAGCGGGCGACCCTCACCCCGGGGAGCTGTTTTTT.

The J gene is TRBJ2-7, the V gene TRBV5-1; D is ambiguous. The V and J ends lost 0 bases and 4 bases respectively, with 11 bases between them. There are 14 residues in the CDR3. CDR1 is SGHRS, CDR2 YFSETQ, per germline. The CDR3 here is CASSLGYRPYEQYF. DNA of the CDR3: TGCGCCAGCAGCTTGGGGTACAGACCTTACGAGCAGTACTTC.

Points on this clone: Other DNA sequences of this sample code for an identical CDR3. V usage is TRBV5-1 and J usage is TRBJ1-1, with TRBD1 identical over 9 bases. The CDR3 consists of 14 residues. CDR1 SGHRS and CDR2 YFSETQ come from the germline V gene. J lost 4 bases, V lost 4 bases, and 5 bases had no gene match. The CDR3 region is CASSPLTGGTEAFF. The CDR3 DNA reads as TGCGCCAGCAGCCCATTGACAGGGGGCACTGAAGCTTTCTTT.

The chain is built from TRBV2 and TRBJ1-2; 9 nucleotides agree with TRBD1. CDR1 is SNHLY, CDR2 FYNNEI, per germline. Trimming at V came to 8 bases and at J to 5 bases, leaving 0 bases not matched to a gene. This CDR3 region has 11 residues. Here the CDR3 DNA reads TGTGCCAGCGGGACAGGGTATGGCTACACCTTC. Residues: CASGTGYGYTF.

The chain is built from TRBV5-6 and TRBJ2-7; D is unclear. Germline CDR1 SGHDT, CDR2 YYEEEE. The CDR3 has 13 amino acids. The V gene lost 0 bases and the J gene lost 6 bases, with 10 bases spanning the gap. The CDR3 spells CASSLATRSEQYF. The CDR3 DNA reads as TGTGCCAGCAGCTTGGCAACCCGTAGCGAGCAGTACTTC.

CDR3 in DNA: TGTGCCAGCTCCCGGGGGGTCTCATCCTACGAGCAGTACTTC. This codes for CASSRGVSSYEQYF. This chain links TRBV18 with TRBJ2-7, with TRBD2 matching 7 bases. The CDR3 runs 14 residues. J was trimmed by 1 base and V by 6 bases; bases with no gene match: 6. Germline V gene data show CDR1 as KGHSH and CDR2 as LQKENI.

V and J are TRBV10-3 and TRBJ1-5, with D tentatively TRBD1 (6 bases). Germline V lookup: CDR1 ENHRY, CDR2 SYGVKD. Trimming left V 3 bases short and J 7 bases short, with 13 bases between. The CDR3 contains 14 residues. The CDR3 bases are TGTGCCATCAGTGACGGGGGGGCTGAACAGCCCCAGCATTTT. This gives the protein CAISDGGAEQPQHF.

V usage is TRBV27 and J usage is TRBJ2-6; D may be TRBD1 (5 bases). Germline-derived CDR1 and CDR2 are MNHEY and SMNVEV (reference sequence). The germline V and J ends were trimmed by 1 base and 0 bases, with 25 bases remaining between them. The CDR3 is made up of 22 amino acids. CDR3 region: CASSLWARLGHPVASGANVLTF. The CDR3 DNA is TGTGCCAGCAGTTTATGGGCCCGTTTGGGGCACCCGGTCGCCTCTGGGGCCAACGTCCTGACTTTC.

This sequence joins TRBV5-5 and TRBJ1-6, with a possible D match to TRBD1 (6 bases). The ends were cut back, 4 bases at V and 9 bases at J, with 23 bases in the middle. This CDR3 contains 17 residues. CDR1 SGHKS and CDR2 YYEKEE come from the germline V gene (reference sequence). The CDR3 DNA reads TGTGCCAGCAGCCCTAGGGACGCAGGGGTTGCGGGTTCACCCCTCCACTTT. This sequence encodes CASSPRDAGVAGSPLHF.

The chain is built from TRBV5-8 and TRBJ1-6, with 8 bases lining up with TRBD1. The length of the CDR3 is 16 residues. J lost 6 bases, V lost 5 bases, and 10 bases had no gene match. Germline values: CDR1 SGHTS, CDR2 YDEGEE. The CDR3 region has the DNA TGTGCCAGCAGTCCTCCGGGACAGGCAGTTAATTCACCCCTCCACTTT. As protein: CASSPPGQAVNSPLHF.

A single count supports this clone. V and J are TRBV12-5 and TRBJ2-1; 8 nucleotides match TRBD1. This CDR3 spans 19 amino acids. Looked up from germline, CDR1 is LGHNT and CDR2 is FRNRAP. V lost 5 bases, J lost 3 bases, and 18 bases stayed unmatched. CDR3: CASGPKSWTGTGFYNEQFF. CDR3 nucleotides: TGTGCTAGTGGTCCAAAATCGTGGACCGGGACAGGATTCTACAATGAGCAGTTCTTC.

CDR3 DNA sequence: TGTGCCAGCACCGATGCAGAGGGCGGGAGGCCACGCGAGCAGTACTTC. It specifies CASTDAEGGRPREQYF. The J gene is TRBJ2-7, the V gene TRBV28; TRBD2 matches 8 bases. V dropped 7 bases and J dropped 6; count of bases not matched to a gene: 17. The germline V gene encodes CDR1 MDHEN and CDR2 SYDVKM. The CDR3 loop spans 16 amino acids.

CDR3 loop: CASKQGLYAEAFF. The CDR3, as DNA: TGTGCCAGTAAACAGGGCCTATATGCTGAAGCTTTCTTT. The chain uses TRBV19 and TRBJ1-1, with D possibly matching TRBD1 (6 bases). Germline values: CDR1 LNHDA, CDR2 SQIVND (reference sequence). The CDR3 is 13 amino acids. V lost 7 bases and J lost 6, with 15 bases in between.

To note about this clone: One junction end disagrees with the germline gene, perhaps due to a read error. The chain employs TRBV30 and TRBJ2-3, with 9 bases lining up with TRBD2. CDR1 is GTSNPN, CDR2 SVGIG, per germline (reference sequence). The CDR3 runs 13 residues. In DNA, the CDR3 is TGTGCCTGGAGTCCAGGTGTGACTAGCGGCTCAAAATTT. This gives the protein CAWSPGVTSGSKF.

This chain links TRBV4-1 with TRBJ1-1; D not resolved. V dropped 1 base and J dropped 2 bases, with 17 bases sitting between them. CDR3 length: 17 amino acids. Germline V CDR1 and CDR2: MGHRA, YSYEKL. The CDR3 is CASSQVASPRRNTEAFF. CDR3 bases: TGCGCCAGCAGCCAAGTGGCCTCACCCCGTCGCAACACTGAAGCTTTCTTT.

The chain couples TRBV2 to TRBJ1-2, with TRBD1 identical over 7 bases. This CDR3 is 13 amino acids long. V was clipped by 7 bases and J by 3 bases; unmatched bases: 5. Per the germline V gene, CDR1 is SNHLY and CDR2 is FYNNEI. DNA for the CDR3: TGTGCCAGCAAGAAAGGACAGGACTATGGCTACACCTTC. Residues: CASKKGQDYGYTF.